This T cell receptor beta chain is drawn from a study of blood T cell repertoires in COVID-19. Study-level background: COVID-19 samples, acute and convalescent, were from the United States, Italy and Spain. T cells, B-cell-depleted T cells, or PBMCs provided the cDNA or gDNA that served as material.

Trimming removed 5 bases at V and 2 bases at J, with 10 bases between. The CDR3 consists of 13 residues. Germline CDR1 LNHDA, CDR2 SQIVND (reference sequence). Followed over time, Seattle patients had been enrolled while infection was active. Original handling: Amplification from reference gene primers served as the basis for estimated nucleated cell counts. Only in-frame clones appear in the TCRdb table, and some are missing; sequencing was by immunoSEQ multiplex PCR. The D gene and trimming were derived from the DNA, and the V and J assignments and clone size from that table. In the table there are under 250,000 clones, roughly 88% of which are singletons. A remark on this clone: Other DNA sequences in the same sample also yield this CDR3.

Sample: peripheral blood. This chain uses TRBV19 with TRBJ2-7; tentative D call: TRBD1 (6 bases). The receptor was isolated from a middle-aged man with COVID-19, enrolled during active disease. This CDR3 is CASSPGHTYEQYF. In DNA form, the CDR3 reads TGTGCCAGTAGTCCGGGACACACCTACGAGCAGTACTTC.